This T cell receptor beta chain emerged from a study of T cells in Graves' hyperthyroidism and ophthalmopathy. Study-wide results and caveats: Model-based prediction identified ophthalmopathy a median approximately 6.2 months prior to its onset.

Amplification of TCR beta CDR3 regions was performed using RNA transcripts as template. Researchers ran a first-round RT-PCR on the TCR CDR3 using the HTBI primer set. TCRdb called the multiplex PCR reads again in MiXCR, with one record for every CDR3 protein. The sample yields around 540,000 distinct CDR3 sequences, approximately 16% seen once. This clonotype has at least ten counts. Its antigen is unknown. Under 3 months was the duration of disease in ophthalmopathy patients, who also had a Clinical Activity Score of at least 3 and a NOSPECS grade of at least 4. The diagnostic basis comprised clinical symptoms, serum thyroxine and TRAb, thyroid ultrasound and orbital computed tomography. The PBMCs were sourced from fresh peripheral blood (around 9.3 ml). V lost 0 bases and J lost 5, with 14 bases in between. Germline V CDR1 and CDR2: GTSNPN, SVGIG (reference sequence). CDR3 length equals 14 residues.

The chain is built from TRBV30 and TRBJ2-7; unclear D gene. The receptor's source is a woman aged 25 to 45 with Graves' ophthalmopathy. Sequences were obtained from blood. In nucleotides, the CDR3 is TGTGCCTGGAGTGTAGAACAACCCCAGAACGAGCAGTACTTC. It yields the protein CAWSVEQPQNEQYF.